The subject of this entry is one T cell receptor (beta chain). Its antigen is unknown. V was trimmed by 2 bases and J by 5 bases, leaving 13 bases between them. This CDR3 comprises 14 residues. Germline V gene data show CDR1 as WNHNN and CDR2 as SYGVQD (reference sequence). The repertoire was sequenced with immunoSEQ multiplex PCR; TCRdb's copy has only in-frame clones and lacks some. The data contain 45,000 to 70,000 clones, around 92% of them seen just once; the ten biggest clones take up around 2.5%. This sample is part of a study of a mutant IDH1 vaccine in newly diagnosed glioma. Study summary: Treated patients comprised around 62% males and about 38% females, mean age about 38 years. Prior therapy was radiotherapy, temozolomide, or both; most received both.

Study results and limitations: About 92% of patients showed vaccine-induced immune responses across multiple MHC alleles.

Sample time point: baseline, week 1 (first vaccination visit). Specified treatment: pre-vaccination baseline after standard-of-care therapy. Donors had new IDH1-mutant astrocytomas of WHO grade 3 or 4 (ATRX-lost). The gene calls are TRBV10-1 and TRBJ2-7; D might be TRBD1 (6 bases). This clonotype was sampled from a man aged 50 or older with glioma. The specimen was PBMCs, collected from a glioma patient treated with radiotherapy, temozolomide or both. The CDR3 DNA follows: TGCGCCAGCAGTGAGGAGGGGGTTATGGACGAGCAGTACTTC. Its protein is CASSEEGVMDEQYF.